Included here is one T cell receptor beta chain sequence, with context. Allocation to cohorts depended on clinical history reported by the participants. The sample originates from a study of blood T cell repertoires in COVID-19. This CDR3 comprises 14 residues. V shed 0 bases and J 7 bases; nucleotides not matched to a gene: 4. The germline V gene encodes CDR1 GTSNPN and CDR2 SVGIG (reference sequence). Methods used by the authors: Reference gene primer amplification gave estimated nucleated cell counts. Generated by immunoSEQ multiplex PCR, the TCRdb table keeps only in-frame clones and is missing some. V, J and clone size are taken as reported in that table, and D and trimming were inferred from the DNA itself. The sample holds more than 300,000 clones, over 90% seen once.

The clonotype was recovered from a woman aged 25 to 39 who had been exposed to COVID-19. The rearrangement joins TRBV30 to TRBJ1-4; 8 nucleotides align to TRBD1. Sample: PBMCs or T cells enriched from blood (not recorded which). The CDR3 region has the DNA TGTGCCTGGAGTGTCGGACAGGGCCGTGAAAAACTGTTTTTT. Residues: CAWSVGQGREKLFF.